This T cell receptor beta chain came from a study of early T cells in non-severe SARS-CoV-2 infection. TCRdb redid the calling of the 5' RACE reads with MiXCR, one entry per CDR3 protein. The table includes under 90,000 distinct CDR3 sequences, around 14% detected once. Ten or more counts support this clonotype. This CDR3 has 15 amino acids. J gave up 7 bases and V 3 bases, and 2 bases lay outside the gene matches. The chain joins TRBV12-3 or TRBV12-4 to TRBJ2-2, with 13 bases identical to TRBD2. The sequence was obtained from an adult who was a healthcare worker with PCR-confirmed SARS-CoV-2 infection or an uninfected control (not recorded which). The sample comprised whole blood. CDR3 protein: CASSLGLAGYGELFF. The CDR3 region has the DNA TGTGCCAGCAGTTTGGGACTAGCGGGATACGGGGAGCTGTTTTTT.